The 16 T cell receptor beta chains reported below all come from one sample, sequenced in a study of cytomegalovirus exposure and HLA in healthy donors. The PCR used 60 Vbeta and 13 Jbeta primers. Clones were sequenced by immunoSEQ multiplex PCR, and TCRdb holds only the in-frame ones, with some missing. In the table there are about 180,000 clones, about four fifths of which are singletons. Input material: PBMCs. The receptors originated from a male donor in good health and CMV-seronegative.

The V gene is TRBV13, the J gene TRBJ1-4; 8 bases agree with TRBD1. V lost 2 bases, J lost 5 bases, and 1 base stayed unmatched. CDR3 size: 14 residues. Germline values: CDR1 PRHDT, CDR2 FYEKMQ (reference sequence). The CDR3 nucleotides read TGTGCCAGCAGCTTACGACAGGGGAATGAAAAACTGTTTTTT. Translation gives CASSLRQGNEKLFF.

This clone appeared a few times. The chain has TRBV7-3 and TRBJ1-1, with TRBD1 identical over 11 bases. The CDR3 loop spans 14 amino acids. The J segment lost 4 bases and the V segment lost 5 bases, leaving 3 bases of the junction unmatched. The germline V gene has CDR1 SGHTA and CDR2 FQGTGA. This chain's CDR3 is CASSPGTGGTEAFF. The CDR3 DNA reads as TGTGCCAGCAGCCCGGGGACAGGGGGCACTGAAGCTTTCTTT. The full variable domain, in which reference TRBV7-3 and TRBJ1-1 provide the parts outside the CDR3, is GAGVSQTPSNKVTEKGKYVELRCDPISGHTALYWYRQSLGQGPEFLIYFQGTGAADDSGLPNDRFFAVRPEGSVSTLKIQRTERGDSAVYLCASSPGTGGTEAFFGQGTRLTVV.

This clone has a single count. This chain uses TRBV27 with TRBJ2-1, with 13 bases fitting TRBD2. The CDR3 is 17 amino acids. V trimming: 7 bases; J trimming: 0 bases; junction bases outside the gene matches: 6. Germline V gene lookup returns CDR1 MNHEY and CDR2 SMNVEV (reference sequence). The CDR3 nucleotides read TGTGCCAGCACCGGGACTAGCGGGACAAGCTCCTACAATGAGCAGTTCTTC. Translation: CASTGTSGTSSYNEQFF.

The J gene is TRBJ2-7, the V gene TRBV7-9, with D hard to call. CDR1 is SEHNR and CDR2 is FQNEAQ in the germline V gene (reference sequence). The CDR3 runs to 12 residues. V lost 5 bases and J 6 bases, leaving 11 bases between the germline ends. The CDR3 sequence is CASSPVLGEQYF. Here the CDR3 DNA reads TGTGCCAGCAGCCCTGTTCTCGGCGAGCAGTACTTC.

The genes are TRBV30 and TRBJ2-5; D may be TRBD2 (7 bases). V was trimmed by 0 bases and J by 4 bases, leaving 12 bases between them. The CDR3 runs 14 residues. Per germline, CDR1 GTSNPN and CDR2 SVGIG (reference sequence). CDR3 nucleotide sequence: TGTGCCTGGAGTGTGGGACGGGGGGCAGAGACCCAGTACTTC. Protein sequence: CAWSVGRGAETQYF.

The chain uses TRBV4-3 and TRBJ2-7; perhaps TRBD1 as D (5 bases). The germline gives CDR1 LGHNA, CDR2 YSLEER. CDR3 length: 14 amino acids. Trimming stripped 4 bases from V and 5 bases from J, with 15 bases between. The CDR3 is CASSLRQGAHEQYF. The DNA for the CDR3 is TGCGCCAGCAGCCTCCGGCAGGGCGCCCACGAGCAGTACTTC.

The chain carries TRBV19 and TRBJ2-3, with TRBD2 matching 7 bases. The ends lost 6 bases at V and 5 bases at J; junction bases unmatched: 5. This CDR3 contains 13 residues. Germline lookup yields CDR1 LNHDA and CDR2 SQIVND (reference sequence). CDR3 coding DNA: TGTGCCAGTAGACAAATAGCGGGAGATACGCAGTATTTT. Its translation: CASRQIAGDTQYF.

This chain connects TRBV4-1 to TRBJ1-2; D is unclear. The CDR3 runs 12 residues. V was trimmed by 2 bases and J by 11 bases, leaving 12 bases between them. In germline, CDR1 is MGHRA, CDR2 YSYEKL. The CDR3 sequence: CASSQNTPPYTF. The CDR3 DNA is TGCGCCAGCAGCCAAAACACACCACCTTACACCTTC.

The chain employs TRBV29-1 and TRBJ1-3; TRBD1 aligns across 8 bases. With V trimmed by 7 bases and J by 1 base, 3 bases remained unmatched. This CDR3 comprises 13 residues. CDR1 and CDR2 from the germline V gene are SQVTM and ANQGSEA. CDR3 loop: CSAGTGSGNTIYF. CDR3 nucleotides: TGCAGCGCTGGGACAGGTTCTGGAAACACCATATATTTT.

The J gene is TRBJ2-1, the V gene TRBV28, with TRBD2 matching over 10 bases. Germline-derived CDR1 and CDR2 are MDHEN and SYDVKM. This CDR3 is 15 amino acids long. V shed 3 bases and J 8 bases; nucleotides not matched to a gene: 7. Here the CDR3 DNA reads TGTGCCAGCAGTTTGGGGACTAGCGAGATCTATGAGCAGTTCTTC. This sequence encodes CASSLGTSEIYEQFF.

The J gene is TRBJ1-1, the V gene TRBV19; D unclear. Trimming took off 7 bases at V and 3 bases at J, with 21 bases between the two ends. The CDR3 has 16 residues. The germline gives CDR1 LNHDA, CDR2 SQIVND (reference sequence). This chain's CDR3 is CASTMGSGRPYTEAFF. CDR3 nucleotide sequence: TGTGCCAGTACGATGGGTTCCGGCAGGCCCTACACTGAAGCTTTCTTT.

The gene calls are TRBV7-2 and TRBJ2-7; D is unresolved. Germline values: CDR1 SGHTA, CDR2 FQGNSA. CDR3 length: 11 residues. Trimming took 3 bases from V and 3 from J, leaving 3 bases between them. CDR3 DNA sequence: TGTGCCAGCAGCTTCAGCTACGAGCAGTACTTC. It encodes CASSFSYEQYF.

This CDR3 reads CASSHGGITDTQYF. The DNA for the CDR3 is TGTGCCAGCAGCCACGGGGGGATCACAGATACGCAGTATTTT. The chain joins TRBV11-3 to TRBJ2-3; 7 bases line up with TRBD2. Germline assignment: CDR1 SGHNT and CDR2 YENEEA. V lost 5 bases and J lost 2; bases outside the gene matches: 4. This CDR3 has 14 amino acids.

The V gene is TRBV27, the J gene TRBJ2-7; D is possibly TRBD2 (5 bases). The CDR3 loop spans 11 amino acids. With 5 bases removed from V and 6 bases from J, the gap between germline ends came to 8 bases. Germline values: CDR1 MNHEY, CDR2 SMNVEV (reference sequence). In DNA, the CDR3 is TGTGCCAGCAGTGTGCTAGCCGAGCAGTACTTC. It encodes CASSVLAEQYF.

V usage is TRBV14 and J usage is TRBJ1-2; tentatively, D is TRBD1 (5 bases). CDR1 is SGHDN, CDR2 FVKESK, per germline. V gave up 4 bases and J gave up 2 bases, with 17 bases separating them. CDR3 size: 16 residues. The CDR3 sequence is CASSPSAGEGNYGYTF. CDR3 coding DNA: TGTGCCAGCAGCCCGTCAGCGGGGGAGGGGAACTATGGCTACACCTTC.

V gene TRBV7-9 combines with J gene TRBJ2-7; TRBD2 aligns across 8 bases. The germline CDR1 and CDR2 sequences are SEHNR and FQNEAQ (reference sequence). CDR3 length: 13 amino acids. The V gene end was trimmed by 3 bases and the J gene end by 2 bases; junction bases not matched to a gene: 0. CDR3 DNA: TGTGCCAGCAGCTTCGGGGGGGCCTACGAGCAGTACTTC. This codes for CASSFGGAYEQYF.